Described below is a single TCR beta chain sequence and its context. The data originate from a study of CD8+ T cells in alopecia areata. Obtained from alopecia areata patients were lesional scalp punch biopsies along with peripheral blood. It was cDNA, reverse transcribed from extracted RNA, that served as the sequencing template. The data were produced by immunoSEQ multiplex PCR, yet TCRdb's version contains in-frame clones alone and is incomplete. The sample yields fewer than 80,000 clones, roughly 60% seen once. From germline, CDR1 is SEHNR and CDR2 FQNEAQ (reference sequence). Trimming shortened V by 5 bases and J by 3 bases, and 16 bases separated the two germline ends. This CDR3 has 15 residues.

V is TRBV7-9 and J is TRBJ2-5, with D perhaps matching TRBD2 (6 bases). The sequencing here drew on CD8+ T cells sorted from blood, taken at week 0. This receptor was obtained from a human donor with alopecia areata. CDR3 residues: CASSPGGGREETQYF. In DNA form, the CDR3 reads TGTGCCAGCAGCCCCGGGGGAGGTAGAGAAGAGACCCAGTACTTC.